The present entry profiles one T cell receptor beta chain with its context. This sample is drawn from a study of low-dose radiotherapy and immunotherapy resistance in tumors. Study at large: Intravenous ipilimumab 1 mg/kg every six weeks was given with nivolumab 240 mg every two weeks. Cyclophosphamide was given intravenously at 200 mg/m2 every two weeks, and each dose came one day before radiation and immunotherapy.

Both TCRalpha and TCRbeta chains were reverse transcribed with V-gene-specific primers. Amplification of TCRs used a constant-region primer and V-primer adapter for roughly 18 PCR cycles. TCRdb recomputed calls from the reads with MiXCR, one row per CDR3 protein. The sample has about 39,000 distinct CDR3 sequences, less than 25% seen once. Time point in this sample: after trial treatment. This sample's treatment: LDRT plus nivolumab, ipilimumab, low-dose cyclophosphamide and aspirin (RACIN trial). V shed 3 bases, J shed 2 bases, and the junction held 4 bases outside the gene matches. This CDR3 has 15 amino acids.

V and J are TRBV12-3 or TRBV12-4 and TRBJ2-7; 10 bases align to TRBD1. The receptor was derived from a female donor with ovarian cancer. The source material was PBMCs, sampled after low-dose radiotherapy plus immunotherapy. The CDR3 is CASSFWDRGAYEQYF. CDR3 in DNA: TGTGCCAGCAGTTTCTGGGACAGGGGAGCCTACGAGCAGTACTTC.